These 16 T cell receptor beta chains were all obtained from the same sample, sequenced in a study of shared clonotypes between healthy human individuals. Generated by immunoSEQ multiplex PCR, the TCRdb table keeps only in-frame clones and is missing some. The sample records some 350,000 clones, around 74% being singletons. Sequenced input: memory CD4+ T cells sorted from blood. Subset reported: CD45RA-negative fraction. These TCRs come from a man younger than 40 in good health.

This chain connects TRBV30 to TRBJ2-5; TRBD2 agrees at 7 bases. CDR3 length equals 17 residues. V lost 0 bases, J lost 5 bases, and 15 bases stayed unmatched. Germline V CDR1 and CDR2: GTSNPN, SVGIG (reference sequence). The CDR3 DNA sequence: TGTGCCTGGAGTGTACGAGTATGGGGGAGGCGGGGGGAGACCCAGTACTTC. This sequence encodes CAWSVRVWGRRGETQYF. The full variable domain, with the rest looked up from reference TRBV30 and TRBJ2-5, is SQTIHQWPATLVQPVGSPLSLECTVEGTSNPNLYWYRQAAGRGLQLLFYSVGIGQISSEVPQNLSASRPQDRQFILSSKKLLLSDSGFYLCAWSVRVWGRRGETQYFGPGTRLLVL.

This clone has only a few counts. This sequence joins TRBV30 and TRBJ1-2, with 12 bases lining up with TRBD1. With 4 bases clipped from V and 6 bases from J, the junction kept 6 bases outside the gene matches. The CDR3 covers 14 residues. CDR1 GTSNPN and CDR2 SVGIG come from the germline V gene (reference sequence). The CDR3, as DNA: TGTGCCTGGAACCGGGACAGGGGGCTCGATGGCTACACCTTC. Its protein product is CAWNRDRGLDGYTF.

V is TRBV5-1 and J is TRBJ2-1; 9 bases line up with TRBD2. The CDR3 contains 15 residues. V was clipped by 0 bases and J by 7 bases; unmatched bases: 5. CDR1 is SGHRS, CDR2 YFSETQ, per germline. The CDR3 region has the DNA TGCGCCAGCAGCTTGGGCGGGAGGGCCCTAAATGAGCAGTTCTTC. Its protein is CASSLGGRALNEQFF.

Only one count was recorded for this clone. The chain is built from TRBV11-2 and TRBJ1-1; 10 bases line up with TRBD1. This CDR3 contains 14 residues. Germline trimming cut 5 bases from V and 5 bases from J; bases unmatched to any gene: 5. Germline CDR1 SGHAT, CDR2 FQNNGV. CDR3 region: CASSMRQGATEAFF. The CDR3 bases are TGTGCCAGCAGCATGAGACAGGGGGCGACTGAAGCTTTCTTT.

This chain connects TRBV30 to TRBJ1-3; TRBD1 might be the D (5 bases). With 0 bases removed from V and 4 bases from J, the gap between germline ends came to 10 bases. Germline CDR1 and CDR2: GTSNPN and SVGIG (reference sequence). CDR3 length equals 14 residues. The CDR3: CAWSVGLPGNTIYF. CDR3 nucleotides: TGTGCCTGGAGTGTGGGACTTCCAGGAAACACCATATATTTT.

J is TRBJ1-1 and V is TRBV5-1; possibly TRBD1 for D (5 bases). This CDR3 region has 15 residues. V dropped 3 bases and J dropped 4 bases, with 16 bases sitting between them. Germline V gene data show CDR1 as SGHRS and CDR2 as YFSETQ. CDR3 region: CASSSTTKGSTEAFF. The CDR3 bases are TGCGCCAGCAGCTCTACTACCAAGGGGAGCACTGAAGCTTTCTTT.

This chain joins TRBV5-4 and TRBJ1-3; TRBD1 is a possible D gene (6 bases). The ends were cut back, 2 bases at V and 8 bases at J, with 11 bases in the middle. CDR3 length: 13 residues. Germline CDR1 is SGHNT and CDR2 is YYREEE (reference sequence). The CDR3 spells CASSLAGAHTIYF. The CDR3 DNA reads as TGTGCCAGCAGCTTAGCGGGGGCGCACACCATATATTTT.

This clone was recorded a few times. The chain links TRBV18 to TRBJ2-5; TRBD2 might be the D (7 bases). Germline-derived CDR1 and CDR2 are KGHSH and LQKENI. The germline V and J ends were trimmed by 0 bases and 5 bases, with 13 bases remaining between them. The CDR3 length is 15 residues. The CDR3 sequence: CASSPPRGGWETQYF. The CDR3 DNA follows: TGTGCCAGCTCACCACCGAGGGGGGGCTGGGAGACCCAGTACTTC.

This clone was picked up many times. V is TRBV2 and J is TRBJ2-1; TRBD2 is a possible D gene (5 bases). Germline loops: CDR1 SNHLY, CDR2 FYNNEI. Deletions cut 8 bases from V and 0 bases from J, with 14 bases between. The CDR3 spans 15 residues. This chain's CDR3 is CASQSLAASYNEQFF. The DNA for the CDR3 is TGTGCCAGCCAGTCTCTAGCAGCCTCCTACAATGAGCAGTTCTTC.

CDR3: CAWTPPQRAEKLFF. CDR3 nucleotides: TGTGCCTGGACTCCACCCCAGAGGGCCGAAAAACTGTTTTTT. The rearrangement uses TRBV30 and TRBJ1-4, with D unresolved. CDR1 GTSNPN and CDR2 SVGIG come from the germline V gene (reference sequence). The V and J ends lost 4 bases and 8 bases respectively, with 17 bases between them. The CDR3 runs 14 residues. Using reference TRBV30 and TRBJ1-4 for the parts outside the CDR3, the full variable domain is SQTIHQWPATLVQPVGSPLSLECTVEGTSNPNLYWYRQAAGRGLQLLFYSVGIGQISSEVPQNLSASRPQDRQFILSSKKLLLSDSGFYLCAWTPPQRAEKLFFGSGTQLSVL.

V is TRBV19 and J is TRBJ1-1; unclear D gene. The germline CDR1 and CDR2 sequences are LNHDA and SQIVND (reference sequence). V lost 5 bases to trimming and J lost 0 bases, with 10 bases between them. CDR3 length equals 14 residues. The CDR3 region is CASSGWAMNTEAFF. In DNA form, the CDR3 reads TGTGCCAGTAGTGGTTGGGCGATGAACACTGAAGCTTTCTTT.

This sequence joins TRBV5-4 and TRBJ2-1; 8 bases are shared with TRBD2. Unmatched junction bases numbered 3, after V lost 1 base and J lost 0 bases. This CDR3 region has 16 residues. Germline CDR1 and CDR2: SGHNT and YYREEE (reference sequence). The CDR3 loop reads CASSLFGTSSYNEQFF. The DNA for the CDR3 is TGTGCCAGCAGCTTGTTTGGGACTAGCTCCTACAATGAGCAGTTCTTC.

J is TRBJ2-5 and V is TRBV5-6; 9 nucleotides match TRBD2. V trimming: 3 bases; J trimming: 4 bases; junction bases outside the gene matches: 4. The CDR3 spans 14 residues. Germline V lookup: CDR1 SGHDT, CDR2 YYEEEE. DNA for the CDR3: TGTGCCAGCAGCTCGGGACTAGCTCTAGAGACCCAGTACTTC. Its protein is CASSSGLALETQYF.

V usage is TRBV5-8 and J usage is TRBJ1-1; D unresolved. CDR1 SGHTS and CDR2 YDEGEE come from the germline V gene. Trimming took off 7 bases at V and 0 bases at J, with 19 bases between the two ends. The CDR3 has 16 residues. CDR3 bases: TGTGCCAGCTCCGGGTCTCTGTACCCCGTGAACACTGAAGCTTTCTTT. Its protein is CASSGSLYPVNTEAFF.

On this clone: Other DNA sequences in the sample encode the same CDR3. The chain employs TRBV20-1 and TRBJ1-1, with D hard to call. The CDR3 sequence is 11 residues long. CDR1 is DFQATT, CDR2 SNEGSKA, per germline (reference sequence). Between the trimmed V and J ends, which lost 6 bases and 0 bases, there was a span of 5 bases. The CDR3 is CSASLNTEAFF. CDR3 nucleotide sequence: TGCAGTGCGAGCTTGAACACTGAAGCTTTCTTT.

This clone appeared once. One end of the junction does not line up with germline, which may come from a read error. The J gene is TRBJ2-7, the V gene TRBV19; possibly TRBD2 for D (6 bases). The germline V gene encodes CDR1 LNHDA and CDR2 SQIVND (reference sequence). This CDR3 contains 16 residues. The CDR3 region has the DNA TGTGTCAGTAGTAGGGCCACGGGGGTTCGGATCTACGAGCAGTACTTC. Its protein product is CVSSRATGVRIYEQYF.